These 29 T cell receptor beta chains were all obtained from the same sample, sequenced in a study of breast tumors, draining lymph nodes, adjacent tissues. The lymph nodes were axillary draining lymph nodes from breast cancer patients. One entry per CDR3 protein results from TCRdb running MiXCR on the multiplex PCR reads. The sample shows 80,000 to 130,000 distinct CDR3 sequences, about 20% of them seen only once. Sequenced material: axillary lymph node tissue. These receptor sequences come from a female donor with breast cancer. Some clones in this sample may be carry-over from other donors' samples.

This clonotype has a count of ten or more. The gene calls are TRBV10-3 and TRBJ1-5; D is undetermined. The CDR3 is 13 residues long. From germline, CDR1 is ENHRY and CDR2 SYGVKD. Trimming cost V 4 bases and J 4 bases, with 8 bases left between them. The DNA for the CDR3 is TGTGCCATCAGTGCCAGACTTAATCAGCCCCAGCATTTT. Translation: CAISARLNQPQHF.

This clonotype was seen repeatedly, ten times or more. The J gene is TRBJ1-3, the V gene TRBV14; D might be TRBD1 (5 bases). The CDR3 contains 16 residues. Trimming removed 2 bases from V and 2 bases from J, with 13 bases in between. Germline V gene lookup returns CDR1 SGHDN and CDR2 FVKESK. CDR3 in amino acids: CASSQLFRGAGNTIYF. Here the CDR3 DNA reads TGTGCCAGCAGCCAACTCTTCCGGGGCGCTGGAAACACCATATATTTT.

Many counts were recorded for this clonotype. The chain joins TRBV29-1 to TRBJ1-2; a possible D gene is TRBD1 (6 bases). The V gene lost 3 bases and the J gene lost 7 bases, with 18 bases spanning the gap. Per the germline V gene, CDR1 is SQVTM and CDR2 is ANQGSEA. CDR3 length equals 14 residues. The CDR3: CSVDTSGQSFGYTF. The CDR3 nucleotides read TGCAGCGTTGACACTAGCGGACAGTCTTTTGGCTACACCTTC.

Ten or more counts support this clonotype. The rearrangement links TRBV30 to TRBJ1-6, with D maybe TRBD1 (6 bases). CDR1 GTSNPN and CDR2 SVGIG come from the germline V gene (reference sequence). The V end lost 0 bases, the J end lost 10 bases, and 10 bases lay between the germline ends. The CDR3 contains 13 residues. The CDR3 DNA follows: TGTGCCTGGAGTGTACAGGGTTCCTCACCCCTCCACTTT. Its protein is CAWSVQGSSPLHF.

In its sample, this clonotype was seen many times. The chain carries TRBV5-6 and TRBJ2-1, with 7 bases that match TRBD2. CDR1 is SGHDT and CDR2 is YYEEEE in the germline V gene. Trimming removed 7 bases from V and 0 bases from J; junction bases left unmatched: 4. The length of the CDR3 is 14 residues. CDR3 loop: CASVSGDSYNEQFF. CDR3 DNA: TGTGCCAGCGTGAGCGGGGACTCCTACAATGAGCAGTTCTTC.

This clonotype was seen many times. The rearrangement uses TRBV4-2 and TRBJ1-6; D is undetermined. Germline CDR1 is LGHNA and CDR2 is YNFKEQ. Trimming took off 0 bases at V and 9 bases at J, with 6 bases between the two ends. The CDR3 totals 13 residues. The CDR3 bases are TGTGCCAGCAGCCAAGAAAGTGGTTCACCCCTCCACTTT. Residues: CASSQESGSPLHF.

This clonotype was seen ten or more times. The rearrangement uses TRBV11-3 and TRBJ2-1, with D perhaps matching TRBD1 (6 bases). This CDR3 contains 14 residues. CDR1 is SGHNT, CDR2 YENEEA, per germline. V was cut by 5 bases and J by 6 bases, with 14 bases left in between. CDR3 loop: CASSRKQGSNEQFF. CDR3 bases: TGTGCCAGCAGCAGAAAACAGGGAAGCAATGAGCAGTTCTTC.

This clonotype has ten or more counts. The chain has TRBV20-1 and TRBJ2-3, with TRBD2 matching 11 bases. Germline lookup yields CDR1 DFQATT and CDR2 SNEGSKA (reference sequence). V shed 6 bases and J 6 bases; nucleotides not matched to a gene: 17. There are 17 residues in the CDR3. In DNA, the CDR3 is TGCAGTGCGCCGGGTAATATAGCGGGGGGGCCGTCGGATACGCAGTATTTT. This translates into CSAPGNIAGGPSDTQYF.

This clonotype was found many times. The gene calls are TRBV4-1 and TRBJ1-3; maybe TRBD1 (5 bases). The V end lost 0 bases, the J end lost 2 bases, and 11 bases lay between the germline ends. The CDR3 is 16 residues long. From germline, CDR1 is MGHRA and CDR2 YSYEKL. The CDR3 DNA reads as TGCGCCAGCAGCCAAGAATGGCAGGGAACTGGAAACACCATATATTTT. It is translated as CASSQEWQGTGNTIYF.

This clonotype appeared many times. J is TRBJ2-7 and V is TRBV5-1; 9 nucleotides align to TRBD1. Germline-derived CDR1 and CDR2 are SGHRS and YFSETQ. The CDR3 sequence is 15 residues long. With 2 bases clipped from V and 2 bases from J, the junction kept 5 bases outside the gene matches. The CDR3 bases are TGCGCCAGCAGCTTACAGGGGGCTCTGCCCTACGAGCAGTACTTC. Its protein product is CASSLQGALPYEQYF.

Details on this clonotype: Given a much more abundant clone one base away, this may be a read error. The CDR3 region is CSASGLQGAAQPQHF. The CDR3 nucleotides are TGCAGTGCTAGTGGGTTACAGGGGGCTGCACAGCCCCAGCATTTT. The chain employs TRBV20-1 and TRBJ1-5, with 9 bases matching TRBD1. The junction had 10 bases not matched to a gene; V was cut back by 3 bases and J by 7 bases. The CDR3 length is 15 residues. Germline-derived CDR1 and CDR2 are DFQATT and SNEGSKA (reference sequence).

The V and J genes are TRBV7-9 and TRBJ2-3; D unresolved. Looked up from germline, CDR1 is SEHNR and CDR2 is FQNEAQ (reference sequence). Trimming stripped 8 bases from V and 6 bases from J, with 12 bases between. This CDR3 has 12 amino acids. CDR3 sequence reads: CASGHNADTQYF. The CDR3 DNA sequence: TGTGCCAGCGGCCACAACGCTGATACGCAGTATTTT.

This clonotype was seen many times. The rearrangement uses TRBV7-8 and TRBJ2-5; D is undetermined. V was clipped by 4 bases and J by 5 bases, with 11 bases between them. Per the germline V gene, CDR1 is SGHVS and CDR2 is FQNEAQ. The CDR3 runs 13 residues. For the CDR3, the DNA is TGTGCCAGCAGCTACCGAACTCGGGAGACCCAGTACTTC. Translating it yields CASSYRTRETQYF.

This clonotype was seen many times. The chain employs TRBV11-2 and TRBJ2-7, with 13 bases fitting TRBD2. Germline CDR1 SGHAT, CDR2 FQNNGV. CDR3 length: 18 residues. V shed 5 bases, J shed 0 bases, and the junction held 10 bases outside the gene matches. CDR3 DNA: TGTGCCAGCAGCCCCCCGACTAGCGGGAGGCTCTACTCCTACGAGCAGTACTTC. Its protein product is CASSPPTSGRLYSYEQYF.

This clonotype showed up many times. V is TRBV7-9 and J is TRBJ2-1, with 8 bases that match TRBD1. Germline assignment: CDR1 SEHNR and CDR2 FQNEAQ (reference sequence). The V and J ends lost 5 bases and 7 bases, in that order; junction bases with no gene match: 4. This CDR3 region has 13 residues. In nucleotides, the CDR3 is TGTGCCAGCAGCCAAGACAGGGGAAATGAGCAGTTCTTC. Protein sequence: CASSQDRGNEQFF.

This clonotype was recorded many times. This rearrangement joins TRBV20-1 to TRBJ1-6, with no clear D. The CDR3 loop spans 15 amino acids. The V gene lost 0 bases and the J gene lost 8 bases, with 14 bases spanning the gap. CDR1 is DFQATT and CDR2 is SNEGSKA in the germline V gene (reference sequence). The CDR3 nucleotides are TGCAGTGCTAGAGAGTTCGGACCGGCGGATTCACCCCTCCACTTT. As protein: CSAREFGPADSPLHF.

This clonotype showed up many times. DNA of the CDR3: TGTGCCAGCAGTCGCCTTCTGCGGGACCCATCAGATACGCAGTATTTT. This sequence encodes CASSRLLRDPSDTQYF. V is TRBV6-2 or TRBV6-3 and J is TRBJ2-3; possibly TRBD2 for D (6 bases). The CDR3 length is 16 residues. Germline V lookup: CDR1 MNHEY, CDR2 SVGEGT. V lost 5 bases to trimming and J lost 4 bases, with 19 bases between them.

The CDR3 DNA is TGTGCCAGCTCACAACAGGGTACAGCGACTGGAAACACCATATATTTT. This gives the protein CASSQQGTATGNTIYF. The chain recombines TRBV18 with TRBJ1-3; D possibly corresponds to TRBD1 (6 bases). Germline V CDR1 and CDR2: KGHSH, LQKENI. The V gene lost 4 bases and the J gene lost 2 bases, with 15 bases spanning the gap. This CDR3 region has 16 residues.

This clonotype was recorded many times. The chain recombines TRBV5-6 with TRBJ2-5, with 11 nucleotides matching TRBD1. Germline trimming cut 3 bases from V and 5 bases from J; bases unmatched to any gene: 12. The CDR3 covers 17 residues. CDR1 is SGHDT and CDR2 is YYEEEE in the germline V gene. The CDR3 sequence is CASSSLVDRGLGETQYF. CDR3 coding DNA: TGTGCCAGCAGCTCCCTTGTGGACAGGGGGCTTGGGGAGACCCAGTACTTC.

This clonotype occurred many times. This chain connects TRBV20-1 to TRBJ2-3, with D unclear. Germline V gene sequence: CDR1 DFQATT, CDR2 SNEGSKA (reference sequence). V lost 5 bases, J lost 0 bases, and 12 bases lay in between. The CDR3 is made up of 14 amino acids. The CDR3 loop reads CSADGETSTDTQYF. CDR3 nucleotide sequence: TGCAGTGCTGATGGGGAAACTAGCACAGATACGCAGTATTTT.

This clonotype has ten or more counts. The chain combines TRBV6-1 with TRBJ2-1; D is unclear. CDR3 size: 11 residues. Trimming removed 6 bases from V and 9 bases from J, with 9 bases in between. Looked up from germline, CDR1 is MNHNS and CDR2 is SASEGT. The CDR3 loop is CASRQLVEQFF. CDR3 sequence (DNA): TGTGCCAGCAGGCAGCTAGTTGAGCAGTTCTTC.

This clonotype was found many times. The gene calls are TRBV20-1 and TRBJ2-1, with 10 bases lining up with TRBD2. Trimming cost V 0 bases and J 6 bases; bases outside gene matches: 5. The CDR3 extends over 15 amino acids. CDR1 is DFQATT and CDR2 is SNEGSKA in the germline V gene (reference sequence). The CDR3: CSARDRASGGNEQFF. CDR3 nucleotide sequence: TGCAGTGCTAGAGATCGGGCTAGCGGGGGCAATGAGCAGTTCTTC.

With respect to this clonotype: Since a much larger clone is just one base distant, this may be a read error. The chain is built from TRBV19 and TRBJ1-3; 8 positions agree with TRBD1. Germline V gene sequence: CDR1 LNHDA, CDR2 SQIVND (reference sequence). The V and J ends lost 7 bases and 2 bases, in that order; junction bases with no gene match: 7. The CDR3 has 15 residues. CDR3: CASTPGRGPGNTIYF. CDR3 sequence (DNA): TGTGCCAGTACACCCGGCAGGGGGCCTGGAAACACCATATATTTT.

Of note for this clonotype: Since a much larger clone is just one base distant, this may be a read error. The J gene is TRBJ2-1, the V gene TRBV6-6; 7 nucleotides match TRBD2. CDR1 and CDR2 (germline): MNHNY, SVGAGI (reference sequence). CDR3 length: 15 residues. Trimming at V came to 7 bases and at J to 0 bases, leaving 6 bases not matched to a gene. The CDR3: CASTSCGSSYNEQFF. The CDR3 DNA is TGTGCCAGCACCTCCTGCGGGAGCTCCTACAATGAGCAGTTCTTC.

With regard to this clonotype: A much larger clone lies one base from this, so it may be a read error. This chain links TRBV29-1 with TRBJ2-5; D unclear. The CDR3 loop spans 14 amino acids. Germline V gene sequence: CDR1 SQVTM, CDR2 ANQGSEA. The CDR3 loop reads CSVVKVGRQETQCF. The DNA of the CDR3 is TGCAGCGTCGTAAAAGTCGGAAGACAAGAGACCCAGTGCTTC.

Written as DNA, the CDR3 is TGTGCCAGCCTCTACAGGGACACTGAAGCTTTCTTT. Residues: CASLYRDTEAFF. The J gene is TRBJ1-1, the V gene TRBV2, with D tentatively TRBD1 (6 bases). V was cut by 8 bases and J by 3 bases, with 10 bases left in between. Per the germline V gene, CDR1 is SNHLY and CDR2 is FYNNEI. The CDR3 contains 12 residues.

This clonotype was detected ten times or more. CDR3 loop: CASSLVGSGPTYEQYF. DNA of the CDR3: TGTGCCAGCAGCTTAGTAGGGTCGGGACCGACCTACGAGCAGTACTTC. This chain uses TRBV7-9 with TRBJ2-7; D assignment may be TRBD1 or TRBD2 (5 bases each). The V gene's germline CDR1 is SEHNR and CDR2 FQNEAQ (reference sequence). V was cut by 1 base and J by 2 bases, with 15 bases left in between. This CDR3 region has 16 residues. The full variable domain, rest sourced from reference TRBV7-9 and TRBJ2-7, is DTGVSQNPRHKITKRGQNVTFRCDPISEHNRLYWYRQTLGQGPEFLTYFQNEAQLEKSRLLSDRFSAERPKGSFSTLEIQRTEQGDSAMYLCASSLVGSGPTYEQYFGPGTRLTVT.

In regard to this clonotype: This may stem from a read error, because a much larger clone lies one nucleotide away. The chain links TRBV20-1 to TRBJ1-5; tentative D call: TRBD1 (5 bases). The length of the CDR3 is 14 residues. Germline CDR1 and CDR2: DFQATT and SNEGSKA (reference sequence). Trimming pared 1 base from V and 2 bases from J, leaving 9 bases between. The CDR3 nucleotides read TGCAGTGCTAGAGGACAGATTGGCAATCAGCCCCAGCATTTT. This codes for CSARGQIGNQPQHF.

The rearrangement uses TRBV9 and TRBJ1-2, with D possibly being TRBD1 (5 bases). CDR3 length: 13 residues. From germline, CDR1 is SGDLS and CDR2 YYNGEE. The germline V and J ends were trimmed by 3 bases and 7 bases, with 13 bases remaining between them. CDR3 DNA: TGTGCCAGCAGCGCGTGGGGGAATGGTGGCTACACCTTC. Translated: CASSAWGNGGYTF.